This T cell receptor (beta chain) was retrieved from a study of breast tumors, draining lymph nodes, adjacent tissues (dated by TCRdb to 2016 to 2018). With regard to the full study: Breast cancer patients provided tumor, adjacent nontumor tissue and axillary lymph nodes, and the study compared the TCR beta repertoires across these three sources. In human breast cancer, the study set out to assess how tumor, surrounding tissue and draining lymph node repertoires relate to one another and whether T cells might be exchanged between them. Results and caveats for the whole study, not just this receptor: The data were considered consistent with the idea that most tumor T cells come from the lymph node and then expand in tumor tissue. The conclusion that tumor T cells originate in lymph nodes was framed as consistent with a hypothesis rather than directly demonstrated. Tumor and nontumor tissue repertoires were significantly more similar in luminal-like than in basal-like breast cancer. Tumor T-cell repertoires showed less diversity than lymph node repertoires and more diversity than nontumor tissue repertoires, and tumor T-cell repertoires showed preferential V and J gene usage.

In the case of this clonotype: The antigen this receptor binds is unknown. There are no base qualities to consult, and no much larger clone falls within one base.

TCRdb records Illumina HiSeq 2000 as the sequencer. TCR beta chain libraries were generated through multiplex PCR amplification. High-throughput sequencing was used to analyze the amplified TCR beta chain products. Through fastp at Q25 and MiXCR, TCRdb rebuilt clones from the public reads, retaining in-frame beta chains. Each CDR3 protein gets just one entry, which takes the most common genes and DNA from the rows behind it. Counted in this sample were under 85,000 distinct CDR3 sequences; under 25% of them appeared once. The top ten constitute over 2% of the sample. Lymph node samples came from the axillary draining lymph nodes of breast cancer patients. The cysteine opens and the phenylalanine closes a CDR3 of 17 amino acids. CDR3 DNA is the only sequence kept; it has 51 bases, read in frame from the first base. Germline trimming amounts to 2 bases on V and 4 bases on J, with 7 as the count of junction bases outside the gene matches. CDR1 LGHNA and CDR2 YSLEER are derived from the germline V gene.

Sequenced input: axillary lymph node tissue. This chain is built from TRBV4-3 and TRBJ2-1, and TRBD2 aligns with 11 junction nucleotides. The TCR sequence derives from a female donor with breast cancer. Some clones in this sample may be carry-over from other donors' samples. The CDR3 sequence is CASSQSHLAGGYNEQFF. The DNA reads TGCGCCAGCAGCCAATCGCATCTAGCGGGAGGATACAATGAGCAGTTCTTC.